This T cell receptor beta chain derives from a study of blood T cell repertoires in COVID-19. Turning to the study itself: From T cells, B-cell-depleted T cells, or PBMCs came the material, which was cDNA or gDNA.

Authors' processing steps: Amplification of reference gene primers was used by the study to estimate nucleated cell counts. Measured with immunoSEQ multiplex PCR; TCRdb has only the in-frame clones, and not every one. V and J calls and clone size are those listed in that table; D and trimming were worked out from the DNA. The sample consists of about 70,000 clones, around 85% of them appearing once. The CDR3 is 17 amino acids. Trimming took 5 bases from V and 0 from J; bases not matched to a gene: 8. The V gene's germline CDR1 is SNHLY and CDR2 FYNNEI. The sequencing sample was made of peripheral blood. This receptor was identified in a human donor in a cohort sampled during active COVID-19. The rearrangement uses TRBV2 and TRBJ2-5; TRBD2 aligns across 11 bases. In nucleotides, the CDR3 is TGTGCCAGCAGTCCGGAACTAGCGGGGGATAACCAAGAGACCCAGTACTTC. It is translated as CASSPELAGDNQETQYF.